Shown below are 17 T cell receptor beta chains from a single sample sequenced in a study of CD8+ T cells in alopecia areata. RNA, once extracted, was reverse transcribed into cDNA for use as the sequencing template. Sequencing used immunoSEQ multiplex PCR; TCRdb keeps in-frame clones, though not all of them. This table has more than 90,000 clones, more than 30% appearing once. Sequencing used CD4+ T cells sorted from blood. The receptors here all came from a human donor with alopecia areata.

In its sample, this clone was seen a few times. The rearrangement uses TRBV18 and TRBJ2-7; perhaps TRBD2 as D (7 bases). Trimming took off 0 bases at V and 2 bases at J, with 11 bases between the two ends. Germline loops: CDR1 KGHSH, CDR2 LQKENI. This CDR3 is 15 amino acids long. CDR3 loop: CASSPPGGGTYEQYF. The CDR3, as DNA: TGTGCCAGCTCACCACCGGGCGGGGGCACCTACGAGCAGTACTTC.

This chain links TRBV5-1 with TRBJ2-5; D is unclear. The CDR3 length is 13 residues. Germline-derived CDR1 and CDR2 are SGHRS and YFSETQ. Between the trimmed V and J ends, which lost 2 bases and 4 bases, there was a span of 9 bases. The CDR3: CASSFDHGETQYF. CDR3 nucleotide sequence: TGCGCCAGCAGCTTTGATCATGGAGAGACCCAGTACTTC.

This clone was observed a single time. The chain recombines TRBV4-1 with TRBJ2-3, with 12 positions matching TRBD2. The germline gives CDR1 MGHRA, CDR2 YSYEKL. The V segment lost 4 bases and the J segment 4 bases; nucleotides outside the gene matches: 12. The CDR3 runs 18 residues. In DNA form, the CDR3 reads TGCGCCAGCAGCCCGGGGCTAGCGGGGGGGCTTAAGGCAGATACGCAGTATTTT. This translates into CASSPGLAGGLKADTQYF.

V and J are TRBV5-6 and TRBJ1-1; D call uncertain. V was shortened by 4 bases and J by 1 base, with 14 bases between the two germline ends. CDR1 and CDR2 (germline): SGHDT, YYEEEE. The CDR3 is 15 amino acids. CDR3 amino acids: CASSQTGRSNTEAFF. DNA for the CDR3: TGTGCCAGCAGCCAAACCGGACGGTCGAACACTGAAGCTTTCTTT.

The rearrangement links TRBV29-1 to TRBJ1-1, with 9 nucleotides matching TRBD1. The CDR3 has 15 residues. The V and J ends lost 4 bases and 1 base, in that order; junction bases with no gene match: 7. Per germline, CDR1 SQVTM and CDR2 ANQGSEA. CDR3 loop: CSVAPPGQGNTEAFF. CDR3 bases: TGCAGCGTTGCTCCTCCGGGACAGGGGAACACTGAAGCTTTCTTT.

CDR3 region: CASRTDQETQYF. The CDR3 DNA reads TGTGCCAGCAGGACAGACCAAGAGACCCAGTACTTC. This rearrangement joins TRBV2 to TRBJ2-5; perhaps TRBD1 as D (5 bases). Per the germline V gene, CDR1 is SNHLY and CDR2 is FYNNEI. The CDR3 totals 12 residues. V lost 6 bases to trimming and J lost 0 bases, with 5 bases between them.

This clone came up a few times. The chain's CDR3 is CATSRGDGKLQETQYF. The CDR3 DNA reads TGTGCCACCAGCAGAGGGGACGGAAAGCTCCAAGAGACCCAGTACTTC. V and J are TRBV15 and TRBJ2-5; D is perhaps TRBD1 or TRBD2 (5 bases each). This CDR3 has 16 amino acids. Germline values: CDR1 LNHNV, CDR2 YYDKDF (reference sequence). Trimming stripped 1 base from V and 1 base from J, with 13 bases between.

The genes are TRBV5-4 and TRBJ2-7; D remains ambiguous. The germline V gene has CDR1 SGHNT and CDR2 YYREEE (reference sequence). Trimming left V 2 bases short and J 5 bases short, with 11 bases between. This CDR3 has 13 amino acids. This chain's CDR3 is CASSFPRAHEQYF. CDR3 coding DNA: TGTGCCAGCAGCTTTCCAAGGGCCCACGAGCAGTACTTC. Filled out from reference TRBV5-4 and TRBJ2-7, the complete variable domain reads ETGVTQSPTHLIKTRGQQVTLRCSSQSGHNTVSWYQQALGQGPQFIFQYYREEENGRGNFPPRFSGLQFPNYSSELNVNALELDDSALYLCASSFPRAHEQYFGPGTRLTVT.

The table lists this clone with a few counts. V and J are TRBV10-3 and TRBJ2-1; D possibly corresponds to TRBD1 (5 bases). The CDR3 runs 11 residues. Trimming took 4 bases from V and 11 from J, leaving 9 bases between them. Germline CDR1 and CDR2: ENHRY and SYGVKD. The CDR3: CAISGDSQQFF. DNA of the CDR3: TGTGCCATCAGTGGAGACAGCCAGCAGTTCTTC.

The chain recombines TRBV19 with TRBJ2-5; the D gene is possibly TRBD1 (6 bases). V lost 6 bases and J 4 bases, leaving 9 bases between the germline ends. CDR3 length equals 12 residues. Per germline, CDR1 LNHDA and CDR2 SQIVND (reference sequence). Here the CDR3 reads CASSGTPETQYF. CDR3 in DNA: TGTGCCAGTAGCGGGACACCAGAGACCCAGTACTTC.

V usage is TRBV30 and J usage is TRBJ2-5, with a weak D call TRBD1 (8 bases). Germline CDR1 is GTSNPN and CDR2 is SVGIG (reference sequence). Trimming removed 1 base at V and 5 bases at J, with 11 bases between. There are 13 residues in the CDR3. The CDR3: CAWSAQGGETQYF. As DNA, the CDR3 is TGTGCCTGGAGTGCACAGGGGGGGGAGACCCAGTACTTC.

DNA for the CDR3: TGTGCCTGGGCGCAGGGGGGTTTCTACGAGCAGTACTTC. Its translation: CAWAQGGFYEQYF. The chain uses TRBV30 and TRBJ2-7; D might be TRBD1 (7 bases). V was cut by 5 bases and J by 3 bases, with 14 bases left in between. The germline V gene encodes CDR1 GTSNPN and CDR2 SVGIG (reference sequence). The length of the CDR3 is 13 residues.

The V and J genes are TRBV11-2 and TRBJ2-5; 12 nucleotides match TRBD2. In germline, CDR1 is SGHAT, CDR2 FQNNGV. Germline trimming cut 5 bases from V and 4 bases from J; bases unmatched to any gene: 17. The CDR3 is 19 residues long. The DNA for the CDR3 is TGTGCCAGCAGCCTACTTTCCCTAACTAGCGGGGGGTCTGGAGAGACCCAGTACTTC. It encodes CASSLLSLTSGGSGETQYF.

The chain joins TRBV5-4 to TRBJ2-7; 8 bases fit TRBD2. V was clipped by 6 bases and J by 0 bases; unmatched bases: 8. Germline V gives CDR1 SGHNT, CDR2 YYREEE (reference sequence). The CDR3 length is 15 residues. The CDR3 spells CASTIAGLTSYEQYF. In DNA, the CDR3 is TGTGCCAGCACCATAGCGGGGCTAACCTCCTACGAGCAGTACTTC.

The gene calls are TRBV29-1 and TRBJ1-2, with D possibly TRBD1 on 5 matching bases. Deletions cut 3 bases from V and 1 base from J, with 15 bases between. The V gene's germline CDR1 is SQVTM and CDR2 ANQGSEA. This CDR3 has 15 residues. This CDR3 is CSVDVEAGSNYGYTF. In nucleotides, the CDR3 is TGCAGCGTTGATGTGGAGGCAGGGAGTAACTATGGCTACACCTTC. Together with reference TRBV29-1 and TRBJ1-2, the CDR3 gives the full variable domain: SAVISQKPSRDICQRGTSLTIQCQVDSQVTMMFWYRQQPGQSLTLIATANQGSEATYESGFVIDKFPISRPNLTFSTLTVSNMSPEDSSIYLCSVDVEAGSNYGYTFGSGTRLTVV.

The gene calls are TRBV29-1 and TRBJ2-5, with D possibly being TRBD1 or TRBD2 (5 bases each). CDR3 length: 11 amino acids. The ends were cut back, 6 bases at V and 5 bases at J, with 10 bases in the middle. Germline V CDR1 and CDR2: SQVTM, ANQGSEA. This chain's CDR3 is CSVRGRETQYF. In DNA form, the CDR3 reads TGCAGCGTGAGGGGTCGCGAGACCCAGTACTTC.

The table lists this clone with a few counts. DNA of the CDR3: TGCAGCGTTTCCCTTTCTAGCACAGATACGCAGTATTTT. This codes for CSVSLSSTDTQYF. The chain has TRBV29-1 and TRBJ2-3; D is unclear. The CDR3 contains 13 residues. V shed 5 bases and J shed 0 bases, with 9 bases lying between them. CDR1 and CDR2 (germline): SQVTM, ANQGSEA.